Sequencing of this T cell receptor beta chain was carried out in a study of CD8 T cells in Susac syndrome. The CDR3 is 12 residues long. The germline V gene has CDR1 SGHRS and CDR2 YFSETQ. Trimming removed 1 base from V and 7 bases from J; junction bases left unmatched: 0. RNA amounts of roughly 0.45 to 1 ug underwent reverse transcription with random hexamers. TCRdb analysed the immunoSEQ multiplex PCR reads with MiXCR anew, one entry per CDR3 protein. The sample has approximately 170,000 distinct CDR3 sequences; approximately 92% are singletons. Sequenced input: CD4+ T cells from PBMCs. The source of this sequence is a human donor in good health. The V gene is TRBV5-1, the J gene TRBJ1-1, with 8 nucleotides matching TRBD1. The CDR3 sequence is CASSLTGGEAFF. In DNA, the CDR3 is TGCGCCAGCAGCTTGACAGGGGGTGAAGCTTTCTTT.